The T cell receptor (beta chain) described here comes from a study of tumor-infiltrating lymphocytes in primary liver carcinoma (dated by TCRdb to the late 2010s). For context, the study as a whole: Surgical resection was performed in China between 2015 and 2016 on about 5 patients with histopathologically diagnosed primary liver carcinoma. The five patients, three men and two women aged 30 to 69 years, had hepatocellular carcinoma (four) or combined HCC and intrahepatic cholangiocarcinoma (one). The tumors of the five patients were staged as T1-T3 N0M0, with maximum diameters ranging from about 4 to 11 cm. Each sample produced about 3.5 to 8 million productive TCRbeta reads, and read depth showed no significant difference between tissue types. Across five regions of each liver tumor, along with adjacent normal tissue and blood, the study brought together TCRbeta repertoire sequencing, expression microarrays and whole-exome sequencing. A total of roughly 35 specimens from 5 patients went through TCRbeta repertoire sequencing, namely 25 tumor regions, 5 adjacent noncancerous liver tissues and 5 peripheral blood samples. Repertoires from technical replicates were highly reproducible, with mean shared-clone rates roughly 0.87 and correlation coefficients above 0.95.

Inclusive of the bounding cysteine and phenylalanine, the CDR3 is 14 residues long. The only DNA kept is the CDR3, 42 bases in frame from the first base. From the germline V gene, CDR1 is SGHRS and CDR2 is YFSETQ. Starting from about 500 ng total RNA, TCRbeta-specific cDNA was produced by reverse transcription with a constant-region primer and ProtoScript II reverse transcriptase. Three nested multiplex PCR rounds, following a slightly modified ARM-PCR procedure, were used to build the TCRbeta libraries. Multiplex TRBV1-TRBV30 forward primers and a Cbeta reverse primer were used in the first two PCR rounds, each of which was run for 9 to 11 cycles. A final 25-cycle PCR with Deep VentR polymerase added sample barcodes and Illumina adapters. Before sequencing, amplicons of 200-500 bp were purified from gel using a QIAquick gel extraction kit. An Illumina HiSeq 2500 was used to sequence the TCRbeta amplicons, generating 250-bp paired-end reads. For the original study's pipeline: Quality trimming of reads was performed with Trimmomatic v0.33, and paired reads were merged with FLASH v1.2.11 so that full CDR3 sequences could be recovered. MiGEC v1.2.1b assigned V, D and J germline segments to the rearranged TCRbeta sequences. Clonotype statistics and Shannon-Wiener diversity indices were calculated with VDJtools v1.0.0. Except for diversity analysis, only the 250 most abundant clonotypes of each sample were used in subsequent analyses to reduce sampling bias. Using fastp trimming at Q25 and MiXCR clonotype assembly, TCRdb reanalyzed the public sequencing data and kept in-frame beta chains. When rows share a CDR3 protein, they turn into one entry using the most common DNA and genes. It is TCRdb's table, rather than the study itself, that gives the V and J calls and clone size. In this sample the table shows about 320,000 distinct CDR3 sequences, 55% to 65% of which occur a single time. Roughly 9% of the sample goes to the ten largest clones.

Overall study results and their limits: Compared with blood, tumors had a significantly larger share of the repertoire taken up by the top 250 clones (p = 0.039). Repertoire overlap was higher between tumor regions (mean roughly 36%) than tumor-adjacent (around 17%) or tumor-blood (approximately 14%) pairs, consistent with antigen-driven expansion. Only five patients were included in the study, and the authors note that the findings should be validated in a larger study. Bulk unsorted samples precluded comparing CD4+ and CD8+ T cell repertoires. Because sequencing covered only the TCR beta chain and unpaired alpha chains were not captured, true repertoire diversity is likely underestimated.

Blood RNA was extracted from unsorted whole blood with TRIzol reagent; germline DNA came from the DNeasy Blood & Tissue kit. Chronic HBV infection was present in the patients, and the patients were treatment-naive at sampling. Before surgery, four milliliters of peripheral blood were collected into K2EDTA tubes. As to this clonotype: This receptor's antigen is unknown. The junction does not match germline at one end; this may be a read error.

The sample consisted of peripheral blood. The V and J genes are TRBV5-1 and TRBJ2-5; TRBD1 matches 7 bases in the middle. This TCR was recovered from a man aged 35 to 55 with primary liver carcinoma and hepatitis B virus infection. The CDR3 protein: CASSLVQGTETQHF. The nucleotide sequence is TGCGCCAGCAGCTTGGTTCAGGGGACAGAGACCCAGCACTTC.